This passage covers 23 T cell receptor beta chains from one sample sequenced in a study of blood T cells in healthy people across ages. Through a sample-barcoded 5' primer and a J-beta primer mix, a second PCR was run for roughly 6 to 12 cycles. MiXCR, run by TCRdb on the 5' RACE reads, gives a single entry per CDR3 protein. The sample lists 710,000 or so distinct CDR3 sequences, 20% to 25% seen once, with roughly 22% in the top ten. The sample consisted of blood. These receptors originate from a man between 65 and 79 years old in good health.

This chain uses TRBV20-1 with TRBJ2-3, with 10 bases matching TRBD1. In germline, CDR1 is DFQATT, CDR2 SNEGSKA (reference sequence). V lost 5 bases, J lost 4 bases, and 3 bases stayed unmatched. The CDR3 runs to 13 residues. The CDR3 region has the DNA TGCAGTGCTCTCGGACAGGGGGCAGATACGCAGTATTTT. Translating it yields CSALGQGADTQYF.

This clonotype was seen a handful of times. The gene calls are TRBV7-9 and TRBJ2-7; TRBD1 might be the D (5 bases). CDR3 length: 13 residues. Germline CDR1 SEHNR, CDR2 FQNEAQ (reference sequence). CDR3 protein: CASSLATEYEQHV. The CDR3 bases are TGTGCCAGCAGCTTAGCGACAGAGTACGAGCAGCACGTC.

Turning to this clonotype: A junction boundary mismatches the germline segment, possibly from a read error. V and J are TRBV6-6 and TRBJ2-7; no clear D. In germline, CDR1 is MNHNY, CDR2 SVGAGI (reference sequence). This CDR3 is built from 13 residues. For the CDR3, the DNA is TGTGCCAGCACCTGGGGTTCCTCCGACGAGCAGTACTTC. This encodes CASTWGSSDEQYF.

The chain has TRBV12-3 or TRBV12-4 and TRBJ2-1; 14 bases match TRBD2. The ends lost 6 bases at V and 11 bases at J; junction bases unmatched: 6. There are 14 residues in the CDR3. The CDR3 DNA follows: TGTGCCAGCAGCCCGGGACTAGCGGGAGTCCAGCAGTTCTTC. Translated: CASSPGLAGVQQFF.

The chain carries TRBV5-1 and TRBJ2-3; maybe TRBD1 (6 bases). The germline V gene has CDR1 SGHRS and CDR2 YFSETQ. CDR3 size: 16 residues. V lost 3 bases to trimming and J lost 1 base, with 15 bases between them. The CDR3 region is CASSSENRVGTDTQYF. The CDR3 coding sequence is TGCGCCAGCAGCTCCGAAAACAGGGTTGGCACAGATACGCAGTATTTT.

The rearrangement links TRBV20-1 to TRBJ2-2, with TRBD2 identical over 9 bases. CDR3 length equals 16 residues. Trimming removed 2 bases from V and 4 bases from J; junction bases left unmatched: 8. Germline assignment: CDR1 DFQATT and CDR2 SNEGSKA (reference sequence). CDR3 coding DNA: TGCAGTGCTAGACCCTTAGCGGGGGCCGTCACCGGGGAGCTGTTTTTT. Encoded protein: CSARPLAGAVTGELFF.

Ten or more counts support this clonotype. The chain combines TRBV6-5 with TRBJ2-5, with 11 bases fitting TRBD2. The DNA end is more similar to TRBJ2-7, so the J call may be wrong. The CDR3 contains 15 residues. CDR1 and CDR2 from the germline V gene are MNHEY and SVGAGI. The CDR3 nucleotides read TGTGCCAGCAGACACAAACTAGCGGGAGTCTCCGAGCAGTACGTC. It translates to CASRHKLAGVSEQYV.

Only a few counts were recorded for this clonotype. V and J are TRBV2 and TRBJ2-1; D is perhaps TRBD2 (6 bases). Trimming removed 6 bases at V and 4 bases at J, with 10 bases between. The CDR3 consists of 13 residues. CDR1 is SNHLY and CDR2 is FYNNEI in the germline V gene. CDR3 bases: TGTGCCAGCAGACTGGGGGGTTACAATGAGCAGTTCTTC. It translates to CASRLGGYNEQFF.

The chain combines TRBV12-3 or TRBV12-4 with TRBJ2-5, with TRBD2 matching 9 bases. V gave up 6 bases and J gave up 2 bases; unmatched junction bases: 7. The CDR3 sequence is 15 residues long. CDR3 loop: CASSPSGKTQETQYF. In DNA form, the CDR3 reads TGTGCCAGCAGCCCTAGCGGGAAGACTCAAGAGACCCAGTACTTC.

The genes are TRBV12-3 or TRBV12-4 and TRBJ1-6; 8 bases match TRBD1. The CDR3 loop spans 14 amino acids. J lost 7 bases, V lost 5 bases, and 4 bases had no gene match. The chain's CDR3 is CASSPTGVNSPLHF. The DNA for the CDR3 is TGTGCCAGCAGTCCGACAGGGGTAAATTCACCCCTCCACTTT.

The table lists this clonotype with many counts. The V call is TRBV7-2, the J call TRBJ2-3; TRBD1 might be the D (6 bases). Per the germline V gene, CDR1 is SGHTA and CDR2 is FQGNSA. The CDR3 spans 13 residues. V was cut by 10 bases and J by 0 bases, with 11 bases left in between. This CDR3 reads CATRTASTDTQYF. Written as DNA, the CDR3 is TGTGCCACCAGGACAGCTAGCACAGATACGCAGTATTTT.

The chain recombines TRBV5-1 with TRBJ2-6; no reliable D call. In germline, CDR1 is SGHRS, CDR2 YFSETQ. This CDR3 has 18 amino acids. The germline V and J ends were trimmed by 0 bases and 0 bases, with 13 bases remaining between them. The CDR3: CASSLGGQASSGANVLTF. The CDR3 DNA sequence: TGCGCCAGCAGCTTGGGCGGCCAGGCTAGCTCTGGGGCCAACGTCCTGACTTTC. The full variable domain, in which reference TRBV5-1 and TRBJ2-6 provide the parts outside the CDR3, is KAGVTQTPRYLIKTRGQQVTLSCSPISGHRSVSWYQQTPGQGLQFLFEYFSETQRNKGNFPGRFSGRQFSNSRSEMNVSTLELGDSALYLCASSLGGQASSGANVLTFGAGSRLTVL.

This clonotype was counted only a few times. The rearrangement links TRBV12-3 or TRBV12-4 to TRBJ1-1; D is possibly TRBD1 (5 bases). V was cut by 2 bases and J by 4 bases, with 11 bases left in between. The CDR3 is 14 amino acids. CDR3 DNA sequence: TGTGCCAGCAGTTTACAGGGCTTTCGCACTGAAGCTTTCTTT. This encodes CASSLQGFRTEAFF.

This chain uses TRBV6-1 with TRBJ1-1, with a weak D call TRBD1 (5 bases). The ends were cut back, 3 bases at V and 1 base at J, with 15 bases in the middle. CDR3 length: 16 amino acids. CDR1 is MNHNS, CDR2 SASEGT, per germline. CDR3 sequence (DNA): TGTGCCAGCAGTGAGCCGACCTACGGGGCGAACACTGAAGCTTTCTTT. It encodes CASSEPTYGANTEAFF.

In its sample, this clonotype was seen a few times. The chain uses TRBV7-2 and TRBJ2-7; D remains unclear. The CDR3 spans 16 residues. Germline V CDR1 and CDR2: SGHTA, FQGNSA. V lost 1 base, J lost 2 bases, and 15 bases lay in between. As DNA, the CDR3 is TGTGCCAGCAGCTTAGGTCGTGTGGTACGGACCTACGAGCAGTACTTC. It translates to CASSLGRVVRTYEQYF.

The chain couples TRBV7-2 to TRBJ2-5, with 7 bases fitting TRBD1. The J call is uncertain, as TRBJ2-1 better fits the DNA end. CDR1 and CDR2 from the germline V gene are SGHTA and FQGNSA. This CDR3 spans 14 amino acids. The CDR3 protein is CASSSGQAYNEQFF. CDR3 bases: TGTGCCAGCAGCTCAGGACAGGCCTACAATGAGCAGTTCTTC.

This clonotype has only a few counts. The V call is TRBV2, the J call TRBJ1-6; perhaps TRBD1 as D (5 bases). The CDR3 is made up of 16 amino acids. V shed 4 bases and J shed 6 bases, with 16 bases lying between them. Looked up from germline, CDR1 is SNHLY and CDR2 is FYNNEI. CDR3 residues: CASSVSIPGPNSPLHF. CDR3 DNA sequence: TGTGCCAGCAGTGTTAGTATTCCAGGGCCTAATTCACCCCTCCACTTT.

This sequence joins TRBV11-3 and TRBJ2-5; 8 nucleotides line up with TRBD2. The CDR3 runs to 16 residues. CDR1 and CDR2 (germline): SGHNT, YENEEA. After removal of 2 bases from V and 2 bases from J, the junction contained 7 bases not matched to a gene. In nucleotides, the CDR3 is TGTGCCAGCAGCTTACCGGGCGGGAGGCCACAAGAGACCCAGTACTTC. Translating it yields CASSLPGGRPQETQYF. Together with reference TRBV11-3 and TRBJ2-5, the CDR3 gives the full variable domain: EAGVVQSPRYKIIEKKQPVAFWCNPISGHNTLYWYLQNLGQGPELLIRYENEEAVDDSQLPKDRFSAERLKGVDSTLKIQPAELGDSAVYLCASSLPGGRPQETQYFGPGTRLLVL.

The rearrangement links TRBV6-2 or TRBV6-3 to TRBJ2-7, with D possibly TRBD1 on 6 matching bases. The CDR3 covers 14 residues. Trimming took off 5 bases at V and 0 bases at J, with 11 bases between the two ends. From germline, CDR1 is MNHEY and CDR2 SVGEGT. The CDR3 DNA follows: TGTGCCAGCAGTCCCGGACAGTACTCCTACGAGCAGTACGTC. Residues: CASSPGQYSYEQYV.

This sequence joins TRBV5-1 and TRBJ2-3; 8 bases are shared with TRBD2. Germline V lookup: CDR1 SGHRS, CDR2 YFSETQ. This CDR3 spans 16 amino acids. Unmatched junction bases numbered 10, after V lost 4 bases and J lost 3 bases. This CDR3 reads CASSPAAVAGTDTQYF. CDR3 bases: TGCGCCAGCAGCCCGGCCGCGGTAGCGGGAACAGATACGCAGTATTTT.

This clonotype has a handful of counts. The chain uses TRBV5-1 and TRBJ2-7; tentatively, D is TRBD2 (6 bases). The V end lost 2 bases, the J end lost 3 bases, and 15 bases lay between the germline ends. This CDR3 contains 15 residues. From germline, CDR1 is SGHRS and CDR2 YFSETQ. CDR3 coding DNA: TGCGCCAGCAGCTTTCTCGGGACGGGAGACTACGAGCAGTACTTC. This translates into CASSFLGTGDYEQYF.

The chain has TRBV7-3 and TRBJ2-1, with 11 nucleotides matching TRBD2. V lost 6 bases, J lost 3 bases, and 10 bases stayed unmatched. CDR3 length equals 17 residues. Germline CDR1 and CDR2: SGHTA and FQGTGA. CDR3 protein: CASSLAGGKPLYNEQFF. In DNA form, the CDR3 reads TGTGCCAGCAGTCTAGCGGGAGGTAAACCCCTCTACAATGAGCAGTTCTTC.

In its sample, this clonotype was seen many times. The CDR3 reads CASSLAGGFYNEQFF. Written as DNA, the CDR3 is TGTGCCAGCAGTTTGGCGGGAGGGTTCTACAATGAGCAGTTCTTC. The chain combines TRBV28 with TRBJ2-1, with 9 bases lining up with TRBD2. Germline V gene data show CDR1 as MDHEN and CDR2 as SYDVKM. The CDR3 is made up of 15 amino acids. Trimming cost V 3 bases and J 3 bases; bases outside gene matches: 3.